These 27 T cell receptor beta chains were all obtained from the same sample, sequenced in a study of blood T cell repertoires in COVID-19 (dated by TCRdb to the early 2020s). Libraries were made using the immunoSEQ multiplex PCR assay. TCRdb took this table from immuneACCESS and kept in-frame rearrangements with V and J called. Such tables lack part of the clones; where checked against another copy, unresolved V genes explain under half of the gap, and the rest is unexplained. For this sample there are approximately 200,000 clones; roughly 79% appear just once. The top ten hold about 6.9% of the sample. The sample comprised peripheral blood. These receptors were collected from a human donor with acute or convalescent COVID-19. The donor label of this sample is uncertain.

This clone was observed a single time. A junction end diverges from the germline sequence, so it may reflect a read error. The chain joins TRBV6-6 to TRBJ1-2, with TRBD1 matching 7 bases. CDR3 length: 11 amino acids. The germline V gene encodes CDR1 MNHNY and CDR2 SVGAGI (reference sequence). The CDR3 spells CASSPDRELLF. Here the CDR3 DNA reads TGTGCCAGCAGCCCCGACAGGGAGCTTCTTTTC.

The chain carries TRBV5-6 and TRBJ2-2, with 14 bases that match TRBD2. J gave up 5 bases and V 0 bases, and 0 bases lay outside the gene matches. This CDR3 spans 16 amino acids. Germline CDR1 reads SGHDT; CDR2 reads YYEEEE. In DNA form, the CDR3 reads TGTGCCAGCAGCTTGGGACTAGCGGGAGGGACCGGGGAGCTGTTTTTT. This codes for CASSLGLAGGTGELFF.

This chain links TRBV29-1 with TRBJ2-3, with D perhaps TRBD2 (6 bases). The CDR3 extends over 14 amino acids. The V gene lost 6 bases and the J gene lost 2 bases, with 15 bases spanning the gap. CDR1 SQVTM and CDR2 ANQGSEA come from the germline V gene. CDR3 DNA: TGCAGCGTCGGCGGGACGCGGACCACAGATACGCAGTATTTT. It is translated as CSVGGTRTTDTQYF.

This clone was counted only a few times. This rearrangement joins TRBV18 to TRBJ2-7, with D possibly being TRBD1 (5 bases). Trimming took 3 bases from V and 6 from J, leaving 15 bases between them. Germline lookup yields CDR1 KGHSH and CDR2 LQKENI. The length of the CDR3 is 14 residues. In DNA form, the CDR3 reads TGTGCCAGCTCACCTTCGAGCTACCAGGGCGAGCAGTACTTC. It translates to CASSPSSYQGEQYF.

J is TRBJ1-1 and V is TRBV4-2; D uncertain. Germline V gives CDR1 LGHNA, CDR2 YNFKEQ. Trimming removed 2 bases from V and 11 bases from J, with 15 bases in between. The CDR3 has 13 residues. DNA for the CDR3: TGTGCCAGCAGCCAATGGGAGCCCTTTGTTGCTTTCTTT. Residues: CASSQWEPFVAFF.

The chain employs TRBV4-2 and TRBJ2-1; 12 bases align to TRBD2. The CDR3 spans 16 residues. Unmatched junction bases numbered 8, after V lost 0 bases and J lost 11 bases. Germline V gene lookup returns CDR1 LGHNA and CDR2 YNFKEQ. Here the CDR3 DNA reads TGTGCCAGCAGCCAAGATAGGGCTAGCGGGAGGGCCAAGCAGTTCTTC. This gives the protein CASSQDRASGRAKQFF.

This sequence joins TRBV7-9 and TRBJ2-1; TRBD2 matches at 7 bases. Germline CDR1 reads SEHNR; CDR2 reads FQNEAQ (reference sequence). The CDR3 has 18 amino acids. The V segment lost 0 bases and the J segment 4 bases; nucleotides outside the gene matches: 12. The CDR3 region has the DNA TGTGCCAGCAGCTTAGCGTGGGGTCGGGAGGACGCGTACAATGAGCAGTTCTTC. Its translation: CASSLAWGREDAYNEQFF.

This chain joins TRBV9 and TRBJ2-5; D is perhaps TRBD1 (6 bases). Germline V gives CDR1 SGDLS, CDR2 YYNGEE. The V gene lost 4 bases and the J gene lost 5 bases, with 21 bases spanning the gap. This CDR3 has 16 residues. This CDR3 is CASSPGRTADMETQYF. CDR3 coding DNA: TGTGCCAGCAGCCCTGGCCGGACAGCGGATATGGAGACCCAGTACTTC.

The chain recombines TRBV23-1 with TRBJ2-7; 7 positions match TRBD1. TRBV23-1 is sorted into the ORF group, with uncertain function. J gave up 3 bases and V 5 bases, and 4 bases lay outside the gene matches. The CDR3 consists of 13 residues. In nucleotides, the CDR3 is TGCGCCAGCAGTTTAGACAGGGACTACGAGCAGTACTTC. It specifies CASSLDRDYEQYF.

The chain combines TRBV7-9 with TRBJ2-3, with TRBD2 matching 9 bases. The germline gives CDR1 SEHNR, CDR2 FQNEAQ (reference sequence). The CDR3 is 17 residues long. V was clipped by 5 bases and J by 0 bases; unmatched bases: 9. CDR3 DNA sequence: TGTGCCAGCAGCCCGCCTCGACTAGCGGACAGCACAGATACGCAGTATTTT. This encodes CASSPPRLADSTDTQYF.

V and J are TRBV28 and TRBJ1-1; TRBD1 matches 8 bases. The CDR3 extends over 14 amino acids. V shed 6 bases, J shed 1 base, and the junction held 4 bases outside the gene matches. The germline V gene has CDR1 MDHEN and CDR2 SYDVKM. CDR3 DNA sequence: TGTGCCAGCAGCATACAGGGGGAGAACACTGAAGCTTTCTTT. Amino acids: CASSIQGENTEAFF.

V usage is TRBV5-1 and J usage is TRBJ1-4, with a tentative D call TRBD1 (6 bases). The germline V gene has CDR1 SGHRS and CDR2 YFSETQ. V lost 2 bases to trimming and J lost 4 bases, with 12 bases between them. CDR3 length: 15 amino acids. The CDR3 sequence is CASSFAGADNEKLFF. The CDR3 bases are TGCGCCAGCAGCTTCGCAGGGGCTGATAATGAAAAACTGTTTTTT.

V gene TRBV2 combines with J gene TRBJ1-4; D is perhaps TRBD1 (6 bases). V shed 6 bases and J shed 7 bases, with 9 bases lying between them. CDR1 SNHLY and CDR2 FYNNEI come from the germline V gene. CDR3 size: 12 residues. Here the CDR3 DNA reads TGTGCCAGCAGACAGGGTTCTGAAAAACTGTTTTTT. This gives the protein CASRQGSEKLFF.

V and J are TRBV11-2 and TRBJ2-3; a possible D gene is TRBD2 (6 bases). Trimming stripped 5 bases from V and 4 bases from J, with 10 bases between. The CDR3 extends over 13 amino acids. Germline CDR1 reads SGHAT; CDR2 reads FQNNGV. As DNA, the CDR3 is TGTGCCAGCAGCCTTCCGGGAGCAGATACGCAGTATTTT. This translates into CASSLPGADTQYF.

This clone has just one count. The gene calls are TRBV6-5 and TRBJ1-1; the match to TRBD1 covers 9 bases. V lost 5 bases, J lost 3 bases, and 4 bases stayed unmatched. CDR1 is MNHEY, CDR2 SVGAGI, per germline. The CDR3 runs 14 residues. The CDR3 coding sequence is TGTGCCAGCAGTAGCGACAGGGGGGACACTGAAGCTTTCTTT. This translates into CASSSDRGDTEAFF.

The genes are TRBV3-1 (or the pseudogene TRBV3-2) and TRBJ1-2; D is perhaps TRBD1 (6 bases). The ends were cut back, 2 bases at V and 7 bases at J, with 14 bases in the middle. Germline V gene sequence: CDR1 LGHDT, CDR2 YNNKEL (reference sequence). The length of the CDR3 is 14 residues. The CDR3 here is CASSQRPGVGGYTF. CDR3 DNA sequence: TGTGCCAGCAGCCAAAGGCCAGGGGTCGGTGGCTACACCTTC.

This clone occurred many times. The J gene is TRBJ1-2, the V gene TRBV5-1, with D maybe TRBD1 (5 bases). The CDR3 is 13 residues long. Germline assignment: CDR1 SGHRS and CDR2 YFSETQ. The V gene lost 3 bases and the J gene lost 7 bases, with 13 bases spanning the gap. The CDR3 protein is CASSSGGGTGYTF. DNA for the CDR3: TGCGCCAGCAGCTCGGGCGGGGGAACTGGCTACACCTTC.

Only one count was recorded for this clone. This chain connects TRBV7-6 to TRBJ1-3; a weak D match, TRBD1 (5 bases). The CDR3 has 15 amino acids. In germline, CDR1 is SGHVS, CDR2 FNYEAQ. Trimming took off 7 bases at V and 4 bases at J, with 17 bases between the two ends. CDR3 in DNA: TGTGCCAGCACCCGGGACTCTCAGGCCGGAAACACCATATATTTT. It is translated as CASTRDSQAGNTIYF.

The chain is built from TRBV9 and TRBJ2-1; 9 bases agree with TRBD2. Germline CDR1 reads SGDLS; CDR2 reads YYNGEE. The junction had 1 base not matched to a gene; V was cut back by 0 bases and J by 6 bases. This CDR3 comprises 14 residues. The CDR3 sequence is CASSVETSGNEQFF. CDR3 DNA sequence: TGTGCCAGCAGCGTAGAGACTAGCGGCAATGAGCAGTTCTTC.

The chain couples TRBV18 to TRBJ1-1; D remains unclear. Between the trimmed V and J ends, which lost 4 bases and 1 base, there was a span of 13 bases. This CDR3 region has 15 residues. Per germline, CDR1 KGHSH and CDR2 LQKENI. CDR3 nucleotide sequence: TGTGCCAGCTCACACGTCGGAGGTTCGAACACTGAAGCTTTCTTT. It is translated as CASSHVGGSNTEAFF.

The J gene is TRBJ1-4, the V gene TRBV7-2; D call uncertain. Germline V CDR1 and CDR2: SGHTA, FQGNSA. V shed 5 bases and J shed 7 bases, with 14 bases lying between them. CDR3 length equals 14 residues. The CDR3 DNA reads as TGTGCCAGCAGCCCCCAGCGGGCTAGTGAAAAACTGTTTTTT. This encodes CASSPQRASEKLFF.

The gene calls are TRBV6-5 and TRBJ2-7; 7 bases fit TRBD1. The CDR3 runs 14 residues. With V trimmed by 6 bases and J by 4 bases, 9 bases remained unmatched. CDR1 and CDR2 (germline): MNHEY, SVGAGI. The CDR3, as DNA: TGTGCCAGCAGCTCCTCGACAGGGTTATACGAGCAGTACTTC. Amino acids: CASSSSTGLYEQYF.

DNA for the CDR3: TGTACCTCGACCCAGGAACTCACTAACTATGGCTACACCTTC. It translates to CTSTQELTNYGYTF. The chain is built from TRBV2 and TRBJ1-2; D is ambiguous. The germline gives CDR1 SNHLY, CDR2 FYNNEI. This CDR3 has 14 residues.

The chain recombines TRBV4-2 with TRBJ2-5; TRBD1 agrees at 9 bases. This CDR3 has 15 residues. The V gene's germline CDR1 is LGHNA and CDR2 YNFKEQ. The V segment lost 1 base and the J segment 3 bases; nucleotides outside the gene matches: 3. The CDR3 bases are TGTGCCAGCAGCCAAGGGGACAGGGATGAAGAGACCCAGTACTTC. It is translated as CASSQGDRDEETQYF.

This chain links TRBV19 with TRBJ2-3; 12 nucleotides line up with TRBD2. V trimming: 5 bases; J trimming: 5 bases; junction bases outside the gene matches: 8. Germline loops: CDR1 LNHDA, CDR2 SQIVND (reference sequence). The CDR3 is 16 residues long. The CDR3 spells CASSPRLAGVVDTQYF. CDR3 coding DNA: TGTGCCAGTAGTCCCAGACTAGCGGGGGTCGTAGATACGCAGTATTTT.

This clone was recorded only once. The chain couples TRBV5-4 to TRBJ2-2; 9 bases fit TRBD1. The CDR3 loop spans 16 amino acids. From germline, CDR1 is SGHNT and CDR2 YYREEE (reference sequence). V shed 3 bases and J 3 bases; nucleotides not matched to a gene: 6. CDR3 amino acids: CASSSYRGRDTGELFF. CDR3 in DNA: TGTGCCAGCAGCTCTTACAGGGGGCGAGACACCGGGGAGCTGTTTTTT.

The rearrangement uses TRBV5-4 and TRBJ2-5; 13 bases align to TRBD2. Germline-derived CDR1 and CDR2 are SGHNT and YYREEE (reference sequence). Trimming removed 1 base from V and 5 bases from J; junction bases left unmatched: 5. This CDR3 spans 16 amino acids. CDR3 coding DNA: TGTGCCAGCAGCTTGTTGACTAGCGGGAGGCAGGAGACCCAGTACTTC. Translating it yields CASSLLTSGRQETQYF.